The 9 T cell receptor beta chains listed next were all sequenced from one sample in a study of cytotoxic CD8 clonotypes in ibrutinib-treated CLL. Clones were sequenced by immunoSEQ multiplex PCR, and TCRdb holds only the in-frame ones, with some missing. The sample shows under 30,000 clones, roughly 57% of them seen only once. Sequencing was performed on PBMCs, taken before ibrutinib treatment. The receptors come from a human donor with chronic lymphocytic leukemia.

In this sample, this clone turned up a few times. This chain uses TRBV29-1 with TRBJ1-2; D gene ambiguous. Trimming left V 7 bases short and J 2 bases short, with 11 bases between. The length of the CDR3 is 12 residues. Germline V lookup: CDR1 SQVTM, CDR2 ANQGSEA. The CDR3 sequence: CSGLDWNYGYTF. CDR3 in DNA: TGCAGCGGCTTGGACTGGAACTATGGCTACACCTTC.

The rearrangement uses TRBV5-1 and TRBJ2-1; possible D gene TRBD1, 6 bases. Between the trimmed V and J ends, which lost 3 bases and 3 bases, there was a span of 16 bases. The germline V gene encodes CDR1 SGHRS and CDR2 YFSETQ. This CDR3 is built from 16 residues. This CDR3 is CASSWTPGTSYNEQFF. DNA of the CDR3: TGCGCCAGCAGCTGGACTCCCGGGACAAGCTACAATGAGCAGTTCTTC. The full variable domain, its missing parts supplied by reference TRBV5-1 and TRBJ2-1, is KAGVTQTPRYLIKTRGQQVTLSCSPISGHRSVSWYQQTPGQGLQFLFEYFSETQRNKGNFPGRFSGRQFSNSRSEMNVSTLELGDSALYLCASSWTPGTSYNEQFFGPGTRLTVL.

This clone was seen once. The J gene is TRBJ1-2, the V gene TRBV25-1; D is perhaps TRBD1 (6 bases). The CDR3 has 13 residues. CDR1 and CDR2 (germline): MGHDK, SYGVNS. Trimming stripped 6 bases from V and 8 bases from J, with 16 bases between. The CDR3 loop reads CASRSTGYGGYTF. The CDR3 DNA reads as TGTGCCAGCAGGAGTACAGGGTACGGGGGCTACACCTTC.

The V call is TRBV4-3, the J call TRBJ2-7; TRBD1 matches at 8 bases. Germline V lookup: CDR1 LGHNA, CDR2 YSLEER. Unmatched junction bases numbered 7, after V lost 4 bases and J lost 2 bases. The CDR3 has 15 residues. CDR3 region: CASSLYGTGTYEQYF. The CDR3 DNA reads as TGCGCCAGCAGCCTGTACGGGACAGGCACCTACGAGCAGTACTTC.

The rearrangement uses TRBV18 and TRBJ2-1, with D unclear. V was clipped by 3 bases and J by 5 bases, with 17 bases between them. Germline loops: CDR1 KGHSH, CDR2 LQKENI. The CDR3 sequence is 16 residues long. CDR3 region: CASSPPRPGRNNEQFF. CDR3 in DNA: TGTGCCAGCTCACCCCCCAGGCCAGGCAGGAACAATGAGCAGTTCTTC.

The V call is TRBV29-1, the J call TRBJ2-7, with TRBD2 as a possible D gene (6 bases). Germline CDR1 and CDR2: SQVTM and ANQGSEA. V lost 3 bases and J lost 5, with 14 bases in between. This CDR3 has 13 amino acids. Here the CDR3 DNA reads TGCAGCGTTGATACCGGGAGCGTCCACGAGCAGTACTTC. Protein sequence: CSVDTGSVHEQYF.

In its sample, this clone was seen once. The J gene is TRBJ2-1, the V gene TRBV11-2, with 14 bases lining up with TRBD2. J gave up 6 bases and V 6 bases, and 4 bases lay outside the gene matches. Germline V lookup: CDR1 SGHAT, CDR2 FQNNGV. This CDR3 comprises 15 residues. The CDR3 loop is CASSIGLAGGNEQFF. CDR3 DNA sequence: TGTGCCAGCAGTATAGGACTAGCGGGAGGCAATGAGCAGTTCTTC.

The V call is TRBV7-8, the J call TRBJ2-7, with a weak D call TRBD1 (5 bases). Per germline, CDR1 SGHVS and CDR2 FQNEAQ. The CDR3 has 14 amino acids. V lost 1 base and J lost 3, with 10 bases in between. In nucleotides, the CDR3 is TGTGCCAGCAGCTTAGGTGGACACAACTACGAGCAGTACTTC. Protein product: CASSLGGHNYEQYF. Combining the CDR3 with reference TRBV7-8 and TRBJ2-7 gives the whole variable domain GAGVSQSPRYKVAKRGQDVALRCDPISGHVSLFWYQQALGQGPEFLTYFQNEAQLDKSGLPSDRFFAERPEGSVSTLKIQRTQQEDSAVYLCASSLGGHNYEQYFGPGTRLTVT.

This clone was detected only a few times. The V and J genes are TRBV5-1 and TRBJ2-6; D ambiguous. The CDR3 runs to 15 residues. Trimming took 1 base from V and 0 from J, leaving 5 bases between them. Germline V gives CDR1 SGHRS, CDR2 YFSETQ. The CDR3: CASSLPSSGANVLTF. Written as DNA, the CDR3 is TGCGCCAGCAGCTTGCCCAGCTCTGGGGCCAACGTCCTGACTTTC.